Below, 24 T cell receptor beta chains from the same sample are listed, as sequenced in a study of blood T cell repertoires in COVID-19. The assay was immunoSEQ multiplex PCR, and TCRdb's table has in-frame clones only and misses some. This table holds a few hundred thousand clones, around 87% found once. Sequenced sample: peripheral blood. The receptors derive from a woman aged 45-65 years with acute or convalescent COVID-19.

A single count supports this clone. The rearrangement uses TRBV5-1 and TRBJ2-7; 10 nucleotides align to TRBD2. CDR3 size: 16 residues. V was clipped by 2 bases and J by 4 bases; unmatched bases: 9. CDR1 and CDR2 (germline): SGHRS, YFSETQ. The CDR3 DNA reads as TGCGCCAGCAGCTTAGCTAGCGGGAGAGTTAAGTACGAGCAGTACTTC. Residues: CASSLASGRVKYEQYF.

In this sample, this clone turned up a few times. J is TRBJ1-6 and V is TRBV18; the D gene is possibly TRBD1 (5 bases). The CDR3 is 18 amino acids. From germline, CDR1 is KGHSH and CDR2 LQKENI. With 2 bases removed from V and 6 bases from J, the gap between germline ends came to 20 bases. The CDR3 here is CASSPSQVRGLLNSPLHF. The CDR3 DNA is TGTGCCAGCTCACCATCGCAGGTGCGGGGCCTACTTAATTCACCCCTCCACTTT.

The chain joins TRBV5-5 to TRBJ1-4, with a weak D call TRBD1 (6 bases). Germline CDR1 and CDR2: SGHKS and YYEKEE (reference sequence). V lost 4 bases to trimming and J lost 7 bases, with 14 bases between them. This CDR3 contains 14 residues. The CDR3 here is CASSPQGVGEKLFF. The CDR3 region has the DNA TGTGCCAGCAGCCCACAGGGCGTAGGTGAAAAACTGTTTTTT. The whole variable domain, filled in from reference TRBV5-5 and TRBJ1-4, reads DAGVTQSPTHLIKTRGQQVTLRCSPISGHKSVSWYQQVLGQGPQFIFQYYEKEERGRGNFPDRFSARQFPNYSSELNVNALLLGDSALYLCASSPQGVGEKLFFGSGTQLSVL.

This clone came up a few times. The V call is TRBV18, the J call TRBJ1-1; 9 nucleotides line up with TRBD1. Trimming at V came to 3 bases and at J to 7 bases, leaving 9 bases not matched to a gene. CDR1 and CDR2 from the germline V gene are KGHSH and LQKENI. CDR3 length: 15 amino acids. CDR3 sequence (DNA): TGTGCCAGCTCACCCAGCCCGGGACAGGGAGGTGAAGCTTTCTTT. Its translation: CASSPSPGQGGEAFF.

The genes are TRBV5-4 and TRBJ2-3; 13 bases align to TRBD2. CDR1 is SGHNT and CDR2 is YYREEE in the germline V gene (reference sequence). The CDR3 loop spans 16 amino acids. The ends lost 10 bases at V and 4 bases at J; junction bases unmatched: 12. The CDR3 spells CAATSGRVRSADTQYF. The CDR3 DNA is TGTGCCGCAACTAGCGGGAGGGTAAGGAGCGCAGATACGCAGTATTTT.

The chain combines TRBV24-1 with TRBJ2-1, with D possibly TRBD2 on 5 matching bases. Germline CDR1 is KGHDR and CDR2 is SFDVKD. CDR3 length: 13 residues. Trimming took off 1 base at V and 7 bases at J, with 7 bases between the two ends. DNA of the CDR3: TGTGCCACCAGTGATTTTCGGGGTAATGAGCAGTTCTTC. Protein product: CATSDFRGNEQFF.

The chain couples TRBV30 to TRBJ1-5, with D possibly matching TRBD1 (5 bases). The CDR3 spans 14 residues. The V end was cut by 0 bases, the J end by 2 bases, with 8 bases between. Germline V CDR1 and CDR2: GTSNPN, SVGIG (reference sequence). CDR3 in amino acids: CAWSVGGGNQPQHF. CDR3 in DNA: TGTGCCTGGAGTGTCGGAGGGGGCAATCAGCCCCAGCATTTT.

This clone showed up just once. The rearrangement uses TRBV28 and TRBJ1-4; 7 nucleotides agree with TRBD1. V lost 6 bases and J lost 8; bases outside the gene matches: 9. CDR1 is MDHEN, CDR2 SYDVKM, per germline. The length of the CDR3 is 14 residues. The CDR3 reads CASRSTGTWEKLFF. DNA of the CDR3: TGTGCCAGCAGGTCGACAGGGACTTGGGAAAAACTGTTTTTT.

This sequence joins TRBV10-3 and TRBJ2-5; 7 nucleotides agree with TRBD1. Losses at the gene ends were 0 bases for V and 5 bases for J; bases not matched to a gene: 3. This CDR3 contains 14 residues. Germline values: CDR1 ENHRY, CDR2 SYGVKD. The CDR3 bases are TGTGCCATCAGTGAGTCGACAGGGTCGGAGACCCAGTACTTC. This gives the protein CAISESTGSETQYF.

V gene TRBV9 combines with J gene TRBJ1-2; 7 bases fit TRBD1. This CDR3 comprises 14 residues. Germline CDR1 and CDR2: SGDLS and YYNGEE. The V gene end was trimmed by 3 bases and the J gene end by 6 bases; junction bases not matched to a gene: 8. The CDR3 sequence is CASSAFSGTDGYTF. The CDR3 coding sequence is TGTGCCAGCAGCGCCTTTTCCGGGACAGATGGCTACACCTTC.

The DNA of the CDR3 is TGTGCCATCAGTGAGTCAGTCCAGCCGGGTGAAAAACTGTTTTTT. Translating it yields CAISESVQPGEKLFF. This chain uses TRBV10-3 with TRBJ1-4; D gene uncertain. Trimming shortened V by 0 bases and J by 7 bases, and 12 bases separated the two germline ends. The CDR3 runs 15 residues. CDR1 ENHRY and CDR2 SYGVKD come from the germline V gene.

This chain uses TRBV28 with TRBJ2-7; 10 bases match TRBD1. The trim removed 6 bases at V and 4 bases at J, leaving 12 bases unmatched. The CDR3 has 16 residues. Germline CDR1 and CDR2: MDHEN and SYDVKM. The CDR3 is CASRATGQGRGYEQYF. The CDR3 coding sequence is TGTGCCAGCAGGGCCACGGGACAGGGGAGAGGGTACGAGCAGTACTTC.

The V and J genes are TRBV4-1 and TRBJ2-3; 7 positions agree with TRBD2. The CDR3 covers 17 residues. Germline loops: CDR1 MGHRA, CDR2 YSYEKL. Unmatched junction bases numbered 12, after V lost 1 base and J lost 5 bases. The CDR3 sequence is CASSQGGGGGAGDTQYF. As DNA, the CDR3 is TGCGCCAGCAGCCAAGGGGGGGGAGGCGGGGCTGGAGATACGCAGTATTTT.

The chain recombines TRBV5-1 with TRBJ1-1; TRBD1 matches 8 bases. Germline CDR1 and CDR2: SGHRS and YFSETQ. The CDR3 loop spans 14 amino acids. V dropped 4 bases and J dropped 4; count of bases not matched to a gene: 6. The CDR3 sequence is CASSLRTGPTEAFF. In DNA form, the CDR3 reads TGCGCCAGCAGCCTGCGGACAGGGCCCACTGAAGCTTTCTTT.

The rearrangement links TRBV14 to TRBJ2-2, with 8 bases identical to TRBD1. This CDR3 is 17 amino acids long. The germline V gene has CDR1 SGHDN and CDR2 FVKESK. Unmatched junction bases numbered 8, after V lost 4 bases and J lost 1 base. The CDR3 loop is CASSPGQATVNTGELFF. Here the CDR3 DNA reads TGTGCCAGCAGCCCGGGACAGGCGACAGTGAACACCGGGGAGCTGTTTTTT.

The CDR3 protein is CASSRQAGTIQETQYF. Here the CDR3 DNA reads TGTGCCAGCAGCCGGCAGGCAGGGACTATACAAGAGACCCAGTACTTC. The V gene is TRBV7-6, the J gene TRBJ2-5, with 7 bases fitting TRBD2. This CDR3 contains 16 residues. V dropped 5 bases and J dropped 2; count of bases not matched to a gene: 11. Germline V gene sequence: CDR1 SGHVS, CDR2 FNYEAQ.

The CDR3 sequence is CASSQGLAGLQETQYF. The DNA for the CDR3 is TGTGCCAGCAGCCAAGGACTAGCGGGGCTCCAAGAGACCCAGTACTTC. This chain uses TRBV3-1 (or the pseudogene TRBV3-2) with TRBJ2-5; 11 bases map to TRBD2. The CDR3 loop spans 16 amino acids. CDR1 is LGHDT and CDR2 is YNNKEL in the germline V gene (reference sequence). The J segment lost 1 base and the V segment lost 1 base, leaving 2 bases of the junction unmatched.

The chain joins TRBV15 to TRBJ1-2, with TRBD1 matching over 8 bases. With 1 base clipped from V and 5 bases from J, the junction kept 6 bases outside the gene matches. Germline lookup yields CDR1 LNHNV and CDR2 YYDKDF (reference sequence). The CDR3 is 15 amino acids. The CDR3 loop is CATSRVDRGHYGYTF. CDR3 nucleotides: TGTGCCACCAGCAGAGTCGACAGGGGACATTATGGCTACACCTTC.

This chain links TRBV18 with TRBJ2-7, with D tentatively TRBD1 (6 bases). Per the germline V gene, CDR1 is KGHSH and CDR2 is LQKENI. Trimming left V 2 bases short and J 6 bases short, with 11 bases between. The CDR3 is 13 amino acids. CDR3 in DNA: TGTGCCAGCTCACCATCACAGGGAACCGAGCAGTACTTC. This translates into CASSPSQGTEQYF.

The chain recombines TRBV6-5 with TRBJ2-2, with a possible D match to TRBD1 (6 bases). The germline CDR1 and CDR2 sequences are MNHEY and SVGAGI. The CDR3 is made up of 13 amino acids. V lost 4 bases to trimming and J lost 5 bases, with 8 bases between them. This CDR3 is CASSFQGTGELFF. For the CDR3, the DNA is TGTGCCAGCAGTTTTCAGGGGACCGGGGAGCTGTTTTTT.

The CDR3 sequence: CATWDSSYNEQFF. The CDR3 region has the DNA TGTGCCACATGGGACAGCTCCTACAATGAGCAGTTCTTC. The chain combines TRBV24-1 with TRBJ2-1; TRBD1 agrees at 7 bases. The CDR3 is made up of 13 amino acids. Per germline, CDR1 KGHDR and CDR2 SFDVKD. J was trimmed by 0 bases and V by 10 bases; bases with no gene match: 2.

CDR3 residues: CASSSPLTGMNTEAFF. The DNA for the CDR3 is TGTGCCAGTAGTTCCCCCCTAACGGGTATGAACACTGAAGCTTTCTTT. V usage is TRBV19 and J usage is TRBJ1-1; D is undetermined. Looked up from germline, CDR1 is LNHDA and CDR2 is SQIVND (reference sequence). The CDR3 contains 16 residues. V was shortened by 5 bases and J by 0 bases, with 16 bases between the two germline ends.

The chain is built from TRBV7-9 and TRBJ2-2, with TRBD1 as a possible D gene (6 bases). The germline V gene has CDR1 SEHNR and CDR2 FQNEAQ (reference sequence). This CDR3 comprises 14 residues. V was clipped by 5 bases and J by 3 bases, with 10 bases between them. CDR3 sequence reads: CASSPGAHTGELFF. CDR3 nucleotides: TGTGCCAGCAGCCCAGGGGCCCACACCGGGGAGCTGTTTTTT.

The V and J genes are TRBV5-4 and TRBJ2-7; 13 bases are shared with TRBD2. J was trimmed by 3 bases and V by 4 bases; bases with no gene match: 4. Germline lookup yields CDR1 SGHNT and CDR2 YYREEE (reference sequence). This CDR3 is built from 15 residues. CDR3 DNA: TGTGCCAGCAGCCACACTAGCGGGAGGGGCTACGAGCAGTACTTC. This translates into CASSHTSGRGYEQYF.